These T cell receptor beta chains were read from a single sample in a study of cytomegalovirus exposure and HLA in healthy donors. The protocol was immunoSEQ multiplex PCR, while the TCRdb copy is restricted to in-frame clones and leaves out a portion. Of some 250,000 clones in the sample, approximately 86% were seen once. Sequences were obtained from PBMCs. The receptors here all came from a woman aged 30 to 39 in good health and CMV-seropositive. CDR3s include the opening cysteine and the closing phenylalanine or tryptophan. A D gene is named only where the DNA matches it firmly. Some rows have no size entry. The others give once, few or many, or a class for an expanded clone.

V gene: TRBV10-3; J gene: TRBJ2-3; clone size: .; D gene: TRBD1; CDR3 protein: CAISGQGGTDTQYF; CDR3 DNA: TGTGCCATCAGCGGACAGGGAGGCACAGATACGCAGTATTTT
V gene: TRBV6-5; J gene: TRBJ2-3; clone size: .; D gene: TRBD2; CDR3 protein: CASRYLAGGPTDTQYF; CDR3 DNA: TGTGCCAGCAGATACTTAGCGGGAGGGCCAACAGATACGCAGTATTTT
V gene: TRBV27; J gene: TRBJ2-2; clone size: .; D gene: .; CDR3 protein: CASSFRGIVTGELFF; CDR3 DNA: TGTGCCAGCAGTTTCCGCGGGATAGTGACCGGGGAGCTGTTTTTT
V gene: TRBV6-5; J gene: TRBJ2-7; clone size: .; D gene: .; CDR3 protein: CASSYAAGMDYEQYF; CDR3 DNA: TGTGCCAGCAGTTACGCAGCAGGGATGGACTACGAGCAGTACTTC
V gene: TRBV5-1; J gene: TRBJ1-2; clone size: once; D gene: .; CDR3 protein: CASSLGQQYGYTF; CDR3 DNA: TGCGCCAGCAGCTTGGGACAGCAATATGGCTACACCTTC
V gene: TRBV6-1; J gene: TRBJ1-1; clone size: .; D gene: .; CDR3 protein: CASTLGGGVDTEAFF; CDR3 DNA: TGTGCCAGCACCCTAGGCGGAGGGGTGGACACTGAAGCTTTCTTT
V gene: TRBV10-3; J gene: TRBJ2-2; clone size: once; D gene: TRBD1; CDR3 protein: CAISGTGGELFF; CDR3 DNA: TGTGCCATCAGCGGGACAGGCGGGGAGCTGTTTTTT
V gene: TRBV27; J gene: TRBJ1-4; clone size: .; D gene: .; CDR3 protein: CASSLYPDTTGLDEKLFF; CDR3 DNA: TGTGCCAGCAGTTTATATCCAGATACCACAGGGCTGGACGAAAAACTGTTTTTT
V gene: TRBV5-8; J gene: TRBJ1-5; clone size: .; D gene: .; CDR3 protein: CASSLWEGNQPQHF; CDR3 DNA: TGTGCCAGCAGCTTGTGGGAGGGCAATCAGCCCCAGCATTTT
V gene: TRBV15; J gene: TRBJ2-7; clone size: .; D gene: .; CDR3 protein: CATSRGVGGSEYEQYF; CDR3 DNA: TGTGCCACCAGCAGAGGGGTAGGGGGTTCGGAGTACGAGCAGTACTTC
V gene: TRBV19; J gene: TRBJ1-5; clone size: .; D gene: .; CDR3 protein: CASSIGRAGNQPQHF; CDR3 DNA: TGTGCCAGTAGTATTGGCAGGGCCGGGAATCAGCCCCAGCATTTT
V gene: TRBV21-1; J gene: TRBJ2-7; clone size: .; D gene: .; CDR3 protein: CASSLGGVQTYEQYF; CDR3 DNA: TGTGCCAGCAGCCTAGGGGGGGTCCAGACCTACGAGCAGTACTTC
V gene: TRBV27; J gene: TRBJ2-2; clone size: .; D gene: .; CDR3 protein: CASDSRRGPNTGELFF; CDR3 DNA: TGTGCCAGCGACTCTAGGAGGGGCCCAAATACCGGGGAGCTGTTTTTT
V gene: TRBV7-6; J gene: TRBJ2-1; clone size: .; D gene: TRBD2; CDR3 protein: CASSPPGLASNEQFF; CDR3 DNA: TGTGCCAGCAGCCCCCCGGGACTAGCGTCGAATGAGCAGTTCTTC
V gene: TRBV18; J gene: TRBJ2-1; clone size: .; D gene: .; CDR3 protein: CASSPDSSRSSYNEQFF; CDR3 DNA: TGTGCCAGCTCACCGGACAGTTCTAGAAGCTCCTACAATGAGCAGTTCTTC
V gene: TRBV5-1; J gene: TRBJ2-7; clone size: .; D gene: .; CDR3 protein: CASSLGGREQYF; CDR3 DNA: TGCGCCAGCAGCTTGGGGGGGAGGGAGCAGTACTTC
V gene: TRBV27; J gene: TRBJ2-3; clone size: .; D gene: TRBD2; CDR3 protein: CASSLLSGGSSTDTQYF; CDR3 DNA: TGTGCCAGCAGTTTGCTTAGCGGGGGTTCTAGCACAGATACGCAGTATTTT
V gene: TRBV19; J gene: TRBJ2-7; clone size: .; D gene: .; CDR3 protein: CASSPAAGAYEQYF; CDR3 DNA: TGTGCCAGTAGTCCGGCCGCAGGGGCCTACGAGCAGTACTTC
V gene: TRBV29-1; J gene: TRBJ1-2; clone size: .; D gene: .; CDR3 protein: CSVSVAGALRGGYTF; CDR3 DNA: TGCAGCGTTTCGGTGGCAGGGGCCCTCCGGGGCGGCTACACCTTC
V gene: TRBV2; J gene: TRBJ1-3; clone size: .; D gene: .; CDR3 protein: CASSGSLSGNTIYF; CDR3 DNA: TGTGCCAGCAGCGGGTCTCTCTCTGGAAACACCATATATTTT
V gene: TRBV19; J gene: TRBJ2-1; clone size: .; D gene: TRBD2; CDR3 protein: CASSIDLETGPIPHAGGDDNEQFF; CDR3 DNA: TGTGCCAGTAGTATAGATCTGGAAACAGGTCCGATCCCCCATGCGGGAGGTGATGACAATGAGCAGTTCTTC
V gene: TRBV5-1; J gene: TRBJ2-1; clone size: .; D gene: .; CDR3 protein: CASSLEIDRFYNEQFF; CDR3 DNA: TGCGCCAGCAGCTTGGAGATAGACAGGTTTTACAATGAGCAGTTCTTC
V gene: TRBV11-2; J gene: TRBJ1-1; clone size: .; D gene: .; CDR3 protein: CASSLVGGGNTEAFF; CDR3 DNA: TGTGCCAGCAGCTTAGTCGGGGGTGGGAACACTGAAGCTTTCTTT
V gene: TRBV7-9; J gene: TRBJ2-1; clone size: .; D gene: TRBD2; CDR3 protein: CASSLIAGGANEQFF; CDR3 DNA: TGTGCCAGCAGCTTAATAGCGGGAGGTGCAAATGAGCAGTTCTTC
V gene: TRBV27; J gene: TRBJ2-1; clone size: .; D gene: TRBD2; CDR3 protein: CASSLSDGRAVYNEQFF; CDR3 DNA: TGTGCCAGCAGTTTATCGGACGGGAGGGCCGTATACAATGAGCAGTTCTTC
V gene: TRBV6-4; J gene: TRBJ2-2; clone size: .; D gene: .; CDR3 protein: CASSGTDTGELFF; CDR3 DNA: TGTGCCAGCAGTGGGACAGACACCGGGGAGCTGTTTTTT
V gene: TRBV4-1; J gene: TRBJ2-6; clone size: once; D gene: .; CDR3 protein: CASSQDEGLSGANVLTF; CDR3 DNA: TGCGCCAGCAGCCAAGATGAGGGCCTCTCTGGGGCCAACGTCCTGACTTTC
V gene: TRBV18; J gene: TRBJ2-7; clone size: .; D gene: TRBD1; CDR3 protein: CASSHRDRVYEQYF; CDR3 DNA: TGTGCCAGCTCACACCGGGACAGGGTCTACGAGCAGTACTTC
V gene: TRBV29-1; J gene: TRBJ2-1; clone size: .; D gene: TRBD1; CDR3 protein: CSVSSGGQKPNEQFF; CDR3 DNA: TGCAGCGTTTCGAGTGGGGGACAGAAGCCCAATGAGCAGTTCTTC
V gene: TRBV30; J gene: TRBJ2-2; clone size: .; D gene: TRBD2; CDR3 protein: CAWRAGLAGSTGELFF; CDR3 DNA: TGTGCCTGGAGGGCGGGACTAGCGGGAAGCACCGGGGAGCTGTTTTTT
V gene: TRBV30; J gene: TRBJ1-1; clone size: .; D gene: TRBD1; CDR3 protein: CAWSTQGVTEAFF; CDR3 DNA: TGTGCCTGGAGTACTCAGGGGGTCACTGAAGCTTTCTTT
V gene: TRBV10-3; J gene: TRBJ2-7; clone size: .; D gene: TRBD2; CDR3 protein: CAISHGTSGNYEQYF; CDR3 DNA: TGTGCCATCAGTCACGGGACTAGCGGGAACTACGAGCAGTACTTC
V gene: TRBV19; J gene: TRBJ2-3; clone size: .; D gene: .; CDR3 protein: CASSWTGSSTDTQYF; CDR3 DNA: TGTGCCAGTAGTTGGACGGGGTCTAGCACAGATACGCAGTATTTT
V gene: TRBV28; J gene: TRBJ2-1; clone size: .; D gene: TRBD2; CDR3 protein: CASCPVGLAGNEQFF; CDR3 DNA: TGTGCCAGCTGCCCCGTGGGACTAGCGGGCAATGAGCAGTTCTTC
V gene: TRBV30; J gene: TRBJ2-4; clone size: .; D gene: TRBD2; CDR3 protein: CAWSVAGGAKNIQYF; CDR3 DNA: TGTGCCTGGAGTGTAGCGGGAGGGGCCAAAAACATTCAGTACTTC
V gene: TRBV10-3; J gene: TRBJ2-7; clone size: .; D gene: TRBD2; CDR3 protein: CAIKAGGPRDEQYF; CDR3 DNA: TGTGCCATCAAGGCGGGAGGGCCCCGGGACGAGCAGTACTTC
V gene: TRBV27; J gene: TRBJ1-1; clone size: many; D gene: .; CDR3 protein: CASSSQRQDLNTEAFF; CDR3 DNA: TGTGCCAGCAGTTCACAAAGACAGGATTTGAACACTGAAGCTTTCTTT
V gene: TRBV6-5; J gene: TRBJ1-4; clone size: .; D gene: .; CDR3 protein: CARSFEKLFF; CDR3 DNA: TGTGCCAGATCATTTGAAAAACTGTTTTTT
V gene: TRBV12-5; J gene: TRBJ1-1; clone size: .; D gene: TRBD1; CDR3 protein: CASGLGTGGQEAFF; CDR3 DNA: TGTGCTAGTGGTTTGGGGACAGGGGGCCAGGAAGCTTTCTTT
V gene: TRBV10-3; J gene: TRBJ1-2; clone size: few; D gene: TRBD1; CDR3 protein: CAISEPGQGFYGYTF; CDR3 DNA: TGTGCCATCAGTGAGCCGGGACAGGGATTCTATGGCTACACCTTC
V gene: TRBV19; J gene: TRBJ1-1; clone size: .; D gene: TRBD1; CDR3 protein: CASSMYHRGPEAFF; CDR3 DNA: TGTGCCAGTAGTATGTACCACAGGGGGCCAGAAGCTTTCTTT